The next 19 T cell receptor beta chains were all read from a single sample in a study of STAT3 mutations in large granular lymphocyte leukemia. These TCRs' antigens remain unknown. Regarding the study as a whole: At least one immunodominant TCR beta clonotype appeared in every T-cell large granular lymphocyte leukemia patient.

This table comes from immunoSEQ multiplex PCR, and its TCRdb copy is limited to in-frame clones, with some not included. The data contain roughly 46,000 clones, about 81% of them seen just once; the ten biggest clones take up 0.4% to 0.55%. The material sequenced was PBMCs. The receptors stem from a human donor with T large granular lymphocyte leukemia. Some clones in this sample may be carry-over from other donors' samples.

The J gene is TRBJ1-4, the V gene TRBV7-9; perhaps TRBD1 as D (5 bases). Trimming removed 5 bases at V and 1 base at J, with 11 bases between. Looked up from germline, CDR1 is SEHNR and CDR2 is FQNEAQ (reference sequence). CDR3 length: 15 residues. This CDR3 reads CASSRRDGTNEKLFF. In DNA form, the CDR3 reads TGTGCCAGCAGCCGCCGGGACGGAACTAATGAAAAACTGTTTTTT.

The chain joins TRBV4-3 to TRBJ1-3; no firm D call. Trimming removed 5 bases from V and 0 bases from J, with 8 bases in between. The CDR3 covers 14 residues. Per the germline V gene, CDR1 is LGHNA and CDR2 is YSLEER. The CDR3 protein is CASSGVGSGNTIYF. DNA for the CDR3: TGCGCCAGCAGCGGGGTAGGCTCTGGAAACACCATATATTTT.

The chain recombines TRBV5-6 with TRBJ2-1; D gene uncertain. The germline CDR1 and CDR2 sequences are SGHDT and YYEEEE. Trimming took off 0 bases at V and 5 bases at J, with 12 bases between the two ends. The CDR3 runs to 15 residues. The CDR3 loop is CASSLAISSDNEQFF. The CDR3 bases are TGTGCCAGCAGCTTGGCCATTTCCAGCGACAATGAGCAGTTCTTC.

This chain uses TRBV28 with TRBJ2-2; 8 nucleotides agree with TRBD2. The CDR3 runs to 15 residues. The trim removed 7 bases at V and 0 bases at J, leaving 4 bases unmatched. Germline CDR1 and CDR2: MDHEN and SYDVKM. In DNA, the CDR3 is TGTGCCAGCAAGTCGGGACTAGCGAACACCGGGGAGCTGTTTTTT. This gives the protein CASKSGLANTGELFF.

The genes are TRBV11-2 and TRBJ1-2; TRBD1 is a possible D gene (6 bases). This CDR3 has 15 residues. V gave up 5 bases and J gave up 2 bases, with 15 bases separating them. Germline V CDR1 and CDR2: SGHAT, FQNNGV. The CDR3 sequence: CASSPYRGGNYGYTF. CDR3 coding DNA: TGTGCCAGCAGCCCCTACAGAGGGGGAAACTATGGCTACACCTTC.

The chain combines TRBV7-2 with TRBJ1-2; the D gene is possibly TRBD1 (5 bases). The CDR3 has 14 amino acids. V shed 5 bases and J shed 8 bases, with 18 bases lying between them. Germline V lookup: CDR1 SGHTA, CDR2 FQGNSA. The CDR3 nucleotides are TGTGCCAGCAGCACTCAGGGAAAGGTGGGGGGCTACACCTTC. This translates into CASSTQGKVGGYTF.

This clone appeared a single time. This chain links TRBV27 with TRBJ1-2, with D possibly TRBD1 on 5 matching bases. Trimming cost V 1 base and J 0 bases, with 15 bases left between them. The V gene's germline CDR1 is MNHEY and CDR2 SMNVEV (reference sequence). The CDR3 length is 17 residues. The CDR3: CASSLFHRGGANYGYTF. The CDR3 DNA follows: TGTGCCAGCAGTTTATTCCACCGGGGCGGAGCTAACTATGGCTACACCTTC.

The CDR3 DNA sequence: TGTGCCAGCAGCTTAGCGGTCCCAGGGGGCACAGATACGCAGTATTTT. This codes for CASSLAVPGGTDTQYF. The J gene is TRBJ2-3, the V gene TRBV7-2; a possible D gene is TRBD1 (6 bases). Between the trimmed V and J ends, which lost 0 bases and 1 base, there was a span of 11 bases. In germline, CDR1 is SGHTA, CDR2 FQGNSA. There are 16 residues in the CDR3.

The chain is built from TRBV14 and TRBJ2-4; possible D gene TRBD2, 5 bases. Germline V gene sequence: CDR1 SGHDN, CDR2 FVKESK. This CDR3 has 16 amino acids. Trimming shortened V by 1 base and J by 7 bases, and 17 bases separated the two germline ends. Here the CDR3 DNA reads TGTGCCAGCAGCCAAGGTTCGGGCCTTCGGAGGAACATTCAGTACTTC. Translating it yields CASSQGSGLRRNIQYF.

The chain links TRBV6-1 to TRBJ1-5; D is possibly TRBD1 (6 bases). Germline V gene sequence: CDR1 MNHNS, CDR2 SASEGT. The V end was cut by 6 bases, the J end by 5 bases, with 11 bases between. This CDR3 has 13 residues. Here the CDR3 reads CASRPRQDQPQHF. The CDR3 bases are TGTGCCAGCAGACCGAGACAGGATCAGCCCCAGCATTTT.

The chain links TRBV27 to TRBJ1-3; weak D call: TRBD1 (6 bases). Germline CDR1 is MNHEY and CDR2 is SMNVEV (reference sequence). This CDR3 region has 15 residues. With 1 base removed from V and 3 bases from J, the gap between germline ends came to 10 bases. This chain's CDR3 is CASSLFGQIGNTIYF. The CDR3, as DNA: TGTGCCAGCAGTTTATTCGGACAGATTGGAAACACCATATATTTT.

J is TRBJ1-3 and V is TRBV7-9; D is perhaps TRBD1 (6 bases). The CDR3 consists of 15 residues. CDR1 is SEHNR and CDR2 is FQNEAQ in the germline V gene (reference sequence). Trimming left V 1 base short and J 7 bases short, with 14 bases between. Here the CDR3 reads CASSLGGAGVNTIYF. The CDR3 DNA reads TGTGCCAGCAGCTTAGGAGGCGCAGGGGTCAACACCATATATTTT.

Here the CDR3 reads CASSLAGLSNTEAFF. DNA of the CDR3: TGCGCCAGCAGCTTGGCCGGGCTTTCGAACACTGAAGCTTTCTTT. V usage is TRBV5-1 and J usage is TRBJ1-1, with D hard to call. V lost 0 bases and J 1 base, leaving 10 bases between the germline ends. CDR3 length: 15 amino acids. Germline CDR1 reads SGHRS; CDR2 reads YFSETQ.

The chain is built from TRBV6-5 and TRBJ2-3; D is uncertain. Trimming shortened V by 2 bases and J by 9 bases, and 6 bases separated the two germline ends. Germline V CDR1 and CDR2: MNHEY, SVGAGI. This CDR3 contains 11 residues. CDR3 region: CASSYLATQYF. CDR3 DNA: TGTGCCAGCAGTTACCTCGCGACGCAGTATTTT.

The CDR3 protein is CASSVSPGAGSADTQYF. CDR3 DNA: TGTGCCAGTAGTGTGAGCCCAGGGGCAGGGTCCGCAGATACGCAGTATTTT. The rearrangement links TRBV19 to TRBJ2-3, with D maybe TRBD1 (6 bases). Trimming removed 5 bases at V and 4 bases at J, with 22 bases between. The CDR3 is 17 amino acids. From germline, CDR1 is LNHDA and CDR2 SQIVND (reference sequence).

CDR3 sequence (DNA): TGTGCCAGCAGCCGCAGCAGCTCTGGGGCCAACGTCCTGACTTTC. Amino acids: CASSRSSSGANVLTF. This chain joins TRBV28 and TRBJ2-6; D unresolved. The ends were cut back, 6 bases at V and 0 bases at J, with 9 bases in the middle. Germline V lookup: CDR1 MDHEN, CDR2 SYDVKM. This CDR3 spans 15 amino acids.

This clone has only a few counts. V usage is TRBV28 and J usage is TRBJ1-2, with D possibly matching TRBD1 (5 bases). CDR1 is MDHEN, CDR2 SYDVKM, per germline. V lost 5 bases to trimming and J lost 10 bases, with 17 bases between them. The CDR3 length is 13 residues. The CDR3 DNA reads TGTGCCAGCAGTCCTGGGGGGTTCGGTGCCTACACCTTC. Amino acid sequence: CASSPGGFGAYTF.

V is TRBV5-6 and J is TRBJ1-1; D uncertain. Germline V gene lookup returns CDR1 SGHDT and CDR2 YYEEEE. The CDR3 runs 17 residues. V was cut by 0 bases and J by 1 base, with 16 bases left in between. The CDR3 loop reads CASSLESQRLRNTEAFF. The DNA for the CDR3 is TGTGCCAGCAGCTTGGAGAGTCAGAGGTTAAGGAACACTGAAGCTTTCTTT.

CDR3 residues: CASRGLSEAFF. The CDR3, as DNA: TGTGCCAGCAGAGGGTTGTCTGAAGCTTTCTTT. The chain recombines TRBV6-6 with TRBJ1-1; D is undetermined. The V end was cut by 6 bases, the J end by 6 bases, with 8 bases between. CDR3 length: 11 amino acids. Per the germline V gene, CDR1 is MNHNY and CDR2 is SVGAGI (reference sequence).